The sequence of this TCR beta chain was determined in a study of blood T cell repertoires in COVID-19. Measured with immunoSEQ multiplex PCR; TCRdb has only the in-frame clones, and not every one. The sample includes 150,000 to 200,000 clones, around 88% of them seen just once. Sample: PBMCs or T cells enriched from blood (not recorded which). The receptor was isolated from a woman under 40 who had recovered from COVID-19.

The CDR3 sequence is CASSLASSSVLAGDTQYF. The CDR3 bases are TGTGCCAGCAGCTTAGCTTCGTCTAGCGTTCTTGCTGGAGATACGCAGTATTTT. This chain joins TRBV11-3 and TRBJ2-3, with TRBD2 as a possible D gene (6 bases). V was clipped by 1 base and J by 5 bases, with 22 bases between them. CDR1 is SGHNT, CDR2 YENEEA, per germline. There are 18 residues in the CDR3.